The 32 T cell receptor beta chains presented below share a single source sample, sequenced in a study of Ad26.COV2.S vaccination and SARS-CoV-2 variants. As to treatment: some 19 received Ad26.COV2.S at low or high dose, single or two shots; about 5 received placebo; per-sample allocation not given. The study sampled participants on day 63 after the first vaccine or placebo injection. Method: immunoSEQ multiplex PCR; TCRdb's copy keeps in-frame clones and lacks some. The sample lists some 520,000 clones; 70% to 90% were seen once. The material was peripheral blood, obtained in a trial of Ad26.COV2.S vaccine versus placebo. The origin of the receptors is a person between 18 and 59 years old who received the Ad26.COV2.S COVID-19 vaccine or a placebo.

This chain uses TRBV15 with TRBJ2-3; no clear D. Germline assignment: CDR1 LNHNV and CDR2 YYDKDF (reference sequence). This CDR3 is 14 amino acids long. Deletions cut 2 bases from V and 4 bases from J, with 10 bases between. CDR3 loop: CATSRLRRADTQYF. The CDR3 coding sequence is TGTGCCACCAGCAGACTTAGAAGGGCAGATACGCAGTATTTT.

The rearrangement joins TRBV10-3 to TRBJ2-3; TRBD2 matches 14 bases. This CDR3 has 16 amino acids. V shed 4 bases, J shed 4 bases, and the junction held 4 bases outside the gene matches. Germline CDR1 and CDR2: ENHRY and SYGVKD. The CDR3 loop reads CAISVGLAGGADTQYF. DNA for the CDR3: TGTGCCATCAGTGTTGGACTAGCGGGAGGTGCAGATACGCAGTATTTT.

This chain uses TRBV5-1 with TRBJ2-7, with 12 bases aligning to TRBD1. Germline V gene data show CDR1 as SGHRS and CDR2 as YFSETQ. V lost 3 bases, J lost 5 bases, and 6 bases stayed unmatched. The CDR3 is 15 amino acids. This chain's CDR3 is CASSSFGTGGDEQYF. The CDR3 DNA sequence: TGCGCCAGCAGCTCCTTTGGGACAGGGGGCGACGAGCAGTACTTC.

The chain's CDR3 is CASSQGASAYNEQFF. The DNA of the CDR3 is TGTGCCAGCAGCCAGGGGGCTAGCGCATACAATGAGCAGTTCTTC. V is TRBV3-1 (or the pseudogene TRBV3-2) and J is TRBJ2-1; D might be TRBD1 or TRBD2, each matching 6 bases. V was clipped by 3 bases and J by 4 bases, with 13 bases between them. This CDR3 spans 15 amino acids. Germline V gene sequence: CDR1 LGHDT, CDR2 YNNKEL (reference sequence).

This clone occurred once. CDR3 DNA: TGTGCCAGCAGTTACTCGAGTCTAGGGGAGCAGTTCTTC. Encoded protein: CASSYSSLGEQFF. V usage is TRBV6-5 and J usage is TRBJ2-1; D not resolved. V was clipped by 0 bases and J by 10 bases, with 10 bases between them. The CDR3 sequence is 13 residues long. Germline values: CDR1 MNHEY, CDR2 SVGAGI.

CDR3 in amino acids: CSVGVTYEKLFF. The CDR3 nucleotides read TGCAGCGTTGGAGTTACCTATGAAAAACTGTTTTTT. This rearrangement joins TRBV29-1 to TRBJ1-4; no firm D call. The germline CDR1 and CDR2 sequences are SQVTM and ANQGSEA. CDR3 length equals 12 residues. The germline V and J ends were trimmed by 4 bases and 6 bases, with 9 bases remaining between them.

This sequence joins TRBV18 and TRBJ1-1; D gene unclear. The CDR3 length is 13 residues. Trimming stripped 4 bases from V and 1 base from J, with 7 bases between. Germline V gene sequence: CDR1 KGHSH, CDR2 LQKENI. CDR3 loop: CASSLQQNTEAFF. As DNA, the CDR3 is TGTGCCAGCTCACTCCAACAGAACACTGAAGCTTTCTTT.

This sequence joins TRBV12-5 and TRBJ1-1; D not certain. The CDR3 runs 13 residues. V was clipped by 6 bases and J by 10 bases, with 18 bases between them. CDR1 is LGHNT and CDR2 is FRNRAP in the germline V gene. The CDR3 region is CASGPGSHVSAFF. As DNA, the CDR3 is TGTGCTAGTGGCCCTGGCTCCCATGTGTCAGCTTTCTTT.

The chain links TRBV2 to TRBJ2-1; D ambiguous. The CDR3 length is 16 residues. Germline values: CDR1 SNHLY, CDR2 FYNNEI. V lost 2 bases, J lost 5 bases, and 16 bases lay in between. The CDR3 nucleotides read TGTGCCAGCAGTGAACTACGACTCCGTACGGACAATGAGCAGTTCTTC. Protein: CASSELRLRTDNEQFF.

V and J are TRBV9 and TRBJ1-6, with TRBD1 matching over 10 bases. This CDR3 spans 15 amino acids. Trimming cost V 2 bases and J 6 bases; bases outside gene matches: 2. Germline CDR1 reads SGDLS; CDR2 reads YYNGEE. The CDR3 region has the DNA TGTGCCAGCAGCGTCCGGACAGGGGGTAATTCACCCCTCCACTTT. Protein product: CASSVRTGGNSPLHF.

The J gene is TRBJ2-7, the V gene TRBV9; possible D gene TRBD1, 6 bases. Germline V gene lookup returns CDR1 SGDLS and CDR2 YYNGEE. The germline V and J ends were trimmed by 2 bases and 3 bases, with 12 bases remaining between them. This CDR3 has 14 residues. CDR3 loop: CASSVGQNDYEQYF. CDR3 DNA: TGTGCCAGCAGCGTGGGACAAAATGACTACGAGCAGTACTTC.

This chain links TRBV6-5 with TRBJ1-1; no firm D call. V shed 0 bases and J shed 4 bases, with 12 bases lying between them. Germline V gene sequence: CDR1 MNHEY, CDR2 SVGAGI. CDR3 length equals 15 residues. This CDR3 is CASSYSTGSSTEAFF. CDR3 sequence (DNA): TGTGCCAGCAGTTACTCGACCGGCAGTAGCACTGAAGCTTTCTTT.

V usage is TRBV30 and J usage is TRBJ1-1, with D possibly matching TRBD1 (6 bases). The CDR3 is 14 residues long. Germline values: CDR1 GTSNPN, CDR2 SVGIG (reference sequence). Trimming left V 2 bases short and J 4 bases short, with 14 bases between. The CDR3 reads CAWSTTTGSTEAFF. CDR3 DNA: TGTGCCTGGAGTACCACAACAGGGTCCACTGAAGCTTTCTTT.

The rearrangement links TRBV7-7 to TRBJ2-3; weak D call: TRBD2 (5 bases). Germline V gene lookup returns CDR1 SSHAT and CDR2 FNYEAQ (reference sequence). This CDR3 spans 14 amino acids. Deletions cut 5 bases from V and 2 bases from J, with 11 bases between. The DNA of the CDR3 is TGTGCCAGCAGCCCCGGCGGGTACACAGATACGCAGTATTTT. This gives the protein CASSPGGYTDTQYF.

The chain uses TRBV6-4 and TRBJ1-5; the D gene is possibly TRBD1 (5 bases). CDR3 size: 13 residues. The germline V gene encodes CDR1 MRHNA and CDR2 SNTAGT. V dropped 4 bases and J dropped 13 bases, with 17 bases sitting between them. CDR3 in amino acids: CASSGAGGVQQHF. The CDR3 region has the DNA TGTGCCAGCAGTGGGGCCGGGGGAGTACAACAGCATTTT.

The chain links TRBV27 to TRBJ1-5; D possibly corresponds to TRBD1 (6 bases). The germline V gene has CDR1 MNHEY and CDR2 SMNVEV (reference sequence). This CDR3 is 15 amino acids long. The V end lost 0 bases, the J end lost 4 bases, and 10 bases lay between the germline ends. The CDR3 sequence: CASSLSRGGNQPQHF. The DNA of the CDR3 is TGTGCCAGCAGTTTATCGAGGGGGGGAAATCAGCCCCAGCATTTT.

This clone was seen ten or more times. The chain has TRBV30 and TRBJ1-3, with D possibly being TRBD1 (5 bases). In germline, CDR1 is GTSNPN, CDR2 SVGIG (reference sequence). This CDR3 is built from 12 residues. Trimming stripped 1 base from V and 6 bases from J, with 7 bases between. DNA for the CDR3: TGTGCCTGGAGTGAGGGGAAAAACACCATATATTTT. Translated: CAWSEGKNTIYF. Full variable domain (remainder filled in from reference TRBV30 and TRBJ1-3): SQTIHQWPATLVQPVGSPLSLECTVEGTSNPNLYWYRQAAGRGLQLLFYSVGIGQISSEVPQNLSASRPQDRQFILSSKKLLLSDSGFYLCAWSEGKNTIYFGEGSWLTVV.

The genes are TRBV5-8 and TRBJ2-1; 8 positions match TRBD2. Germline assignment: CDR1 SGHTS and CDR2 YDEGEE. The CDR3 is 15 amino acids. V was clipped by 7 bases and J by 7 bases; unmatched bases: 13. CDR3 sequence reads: CASFTGTRALNEQFF. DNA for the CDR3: TGTGCCAGCTTCACCGGGACTAGGGCACTGAATGAGCAGTTCTTC.

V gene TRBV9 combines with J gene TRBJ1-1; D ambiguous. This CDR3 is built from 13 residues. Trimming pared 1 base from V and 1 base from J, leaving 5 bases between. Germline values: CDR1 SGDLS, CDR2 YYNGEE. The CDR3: CASSVKGNTEAFF. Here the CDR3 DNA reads TGTGCCAGCAGCGTAAAGGGGAACACTGAAGCTTTCTTT.

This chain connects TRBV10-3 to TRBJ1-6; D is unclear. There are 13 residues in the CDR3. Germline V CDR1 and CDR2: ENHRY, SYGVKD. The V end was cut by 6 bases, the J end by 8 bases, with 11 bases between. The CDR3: CAIRGNGDSPLHF. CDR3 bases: TGTGCCATCAGGGGCAACGGGGATTCACCCCTCCACTTT.

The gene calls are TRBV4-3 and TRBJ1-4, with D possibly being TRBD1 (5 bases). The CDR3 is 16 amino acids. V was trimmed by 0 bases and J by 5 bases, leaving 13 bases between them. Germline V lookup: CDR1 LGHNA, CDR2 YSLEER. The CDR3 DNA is TGCGCCAGCAGCCAAGACCAGGGTGTTGGAAATGAAAAACTGTTTTTT. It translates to CASSQDQGVGNEKLFF.

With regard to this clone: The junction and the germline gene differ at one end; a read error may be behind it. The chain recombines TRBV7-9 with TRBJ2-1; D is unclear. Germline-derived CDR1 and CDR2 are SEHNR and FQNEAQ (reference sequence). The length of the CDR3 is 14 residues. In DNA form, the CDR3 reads TGTGCCAGCAGCTTAGGGTCGTGGGGTAATGCGCAGTTCTTC. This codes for CASSLGSWGNAQFF.

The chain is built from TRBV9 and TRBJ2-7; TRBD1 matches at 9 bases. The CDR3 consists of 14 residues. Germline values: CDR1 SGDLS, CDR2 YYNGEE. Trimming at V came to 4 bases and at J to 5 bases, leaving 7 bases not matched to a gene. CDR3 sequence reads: CASSYTGGWNEQYF. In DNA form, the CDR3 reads TGTGCCAGCAGCTATACAGGGGGCTGGAACGAGCAGTACTTC.

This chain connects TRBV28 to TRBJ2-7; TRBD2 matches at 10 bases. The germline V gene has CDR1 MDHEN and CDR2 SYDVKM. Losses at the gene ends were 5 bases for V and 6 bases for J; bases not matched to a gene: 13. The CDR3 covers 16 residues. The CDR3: CASSSTVLAGVAEQYF. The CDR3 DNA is TGTGCCAGCAGTAGTACCGTTCTAGCGGGAGTGGCCGAGCAGTACTTC.

The CDR3 sequence: CASRAGTVNNSPLHF. CDR3 in DNA: TGTGCCAGCAGGGCGGGGACAGTTAATAATTCACCCCTCCACTTT. The V and J genes are TRBV3-1 (or the pseudogene TRBV3-2) and TRBJ1-6; 7 nucleotides match TRBD1. CDR3 length: 15 residues. V was pared by 6 bases and J by 5 bases, with 7 bases of the junction left unmatched. Germline lookup yields CDR1 LGHDT and CDR2 YNNKEL (reference sequence).

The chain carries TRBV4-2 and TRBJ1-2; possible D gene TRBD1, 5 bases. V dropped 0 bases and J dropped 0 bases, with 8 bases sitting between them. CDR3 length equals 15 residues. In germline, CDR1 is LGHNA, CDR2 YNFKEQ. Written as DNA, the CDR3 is TGTGCCAGCAGCCAAGATTGGGGGGCTAACTATGGCTACACCTTC. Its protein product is CASSQDWGANYGYTF.

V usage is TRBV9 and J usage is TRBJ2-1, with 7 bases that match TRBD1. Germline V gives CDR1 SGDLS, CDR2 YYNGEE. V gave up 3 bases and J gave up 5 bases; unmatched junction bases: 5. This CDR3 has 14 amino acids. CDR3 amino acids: CASSGQGRNNEQFF. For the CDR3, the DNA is TGTGCCAGCAGCGGACAGGGTAGGAACAATGAGCAGTTCTTC.

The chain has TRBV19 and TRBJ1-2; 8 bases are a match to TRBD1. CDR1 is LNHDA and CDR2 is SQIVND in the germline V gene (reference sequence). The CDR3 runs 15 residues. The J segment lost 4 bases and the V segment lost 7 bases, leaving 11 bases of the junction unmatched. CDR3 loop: CASNQRHRGAYGYTF. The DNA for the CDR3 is TGTGCCAGTAACCAGAGGCACAGGGGGGCCTATGGCTACACCTTC. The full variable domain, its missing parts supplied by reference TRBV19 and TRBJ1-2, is DGGITQSPKYLFRKEGQNVTLSCEQNLNHDAMYWYRQDPGQGLRLIYYSQIVNDFQKGDIAEGYSVSREKKESFPLTVTSAQKNPTAFYLCASNQRHRGAYGYTFGSGTRLTVV.

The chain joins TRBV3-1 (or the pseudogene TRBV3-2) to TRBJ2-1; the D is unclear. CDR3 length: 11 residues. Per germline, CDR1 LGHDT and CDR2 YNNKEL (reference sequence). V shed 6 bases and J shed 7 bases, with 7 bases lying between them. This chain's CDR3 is CASSHRNEQFF. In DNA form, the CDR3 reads TGTGCCAGCAGTCACAGAAATGAGCAGTTCTTC.

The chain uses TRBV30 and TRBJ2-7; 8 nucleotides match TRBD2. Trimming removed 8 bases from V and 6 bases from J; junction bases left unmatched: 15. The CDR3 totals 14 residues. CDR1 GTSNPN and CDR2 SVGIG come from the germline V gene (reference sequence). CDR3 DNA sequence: TGTGCCCTGAGGGGTGTCAGCGGGAGTGGCGAGCAGTACTTC. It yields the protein CALRGVSGSGEQYF.

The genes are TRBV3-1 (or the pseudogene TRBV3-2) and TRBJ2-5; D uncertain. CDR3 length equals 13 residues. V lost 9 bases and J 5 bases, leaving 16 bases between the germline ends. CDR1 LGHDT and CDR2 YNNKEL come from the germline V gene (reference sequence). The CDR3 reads CASRASWFETQYF. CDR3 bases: TGTGCCAGTAGGGCCAGTTGGTTCGAGACCCAGTACTTC.

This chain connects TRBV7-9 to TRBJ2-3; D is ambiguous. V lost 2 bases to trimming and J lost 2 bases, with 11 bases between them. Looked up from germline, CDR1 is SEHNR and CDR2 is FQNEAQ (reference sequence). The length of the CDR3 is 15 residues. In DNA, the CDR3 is TGTGCCAGCAGCTTAACCGGGCCCCACACAGATACGCAGTATTTT. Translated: CASSLTGPHTDTQYF. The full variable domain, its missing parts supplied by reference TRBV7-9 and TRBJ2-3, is DTGVSQNPRHKITKRGQNVTFRCDPISEHNRLYWYRQTLGQGPEFLTYFQNEAQLEKSRLLSDRFSAERPKGSFSTLEIQRTEQGDSAMYLCASSLTGPHTDTQYFGPGTRLTVL.